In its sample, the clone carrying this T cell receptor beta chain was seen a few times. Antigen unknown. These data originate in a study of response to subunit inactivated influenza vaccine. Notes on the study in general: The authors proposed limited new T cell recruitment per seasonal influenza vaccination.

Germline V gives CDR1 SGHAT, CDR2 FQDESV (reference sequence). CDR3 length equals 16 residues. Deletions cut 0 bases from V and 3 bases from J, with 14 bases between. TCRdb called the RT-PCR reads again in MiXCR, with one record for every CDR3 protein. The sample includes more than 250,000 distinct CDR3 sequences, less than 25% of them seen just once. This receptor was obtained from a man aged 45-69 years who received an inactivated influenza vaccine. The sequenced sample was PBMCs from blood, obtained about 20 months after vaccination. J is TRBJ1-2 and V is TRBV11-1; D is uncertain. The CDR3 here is CASSLASGVADYGYTF. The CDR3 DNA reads TGTGCCAGCAGCTTAGCGAGTGGAGTTGCGGACTATGGCTACACCTTC.